This TCR beta chain was sequenced during a study of blood T cell repertoires in COVID-19. As for the study in general: The origin of the acute and convalescent COVID-19 samples was the United States, Italy and Spain.

Assay used: immunoSEQ multiplex PCR; TCRdb lists only in-frame clones, some missing. This table has about 200,000 clones, 75% to 90% appearing once. The sequence was obtained from a man aged 35 to 55 who had recovered from COVID-19. The sequenced sample consisted of PBMCs or T cells enriched from blood (not recorded which).

CDR3 DNA sequence: TGCGCCAGCAGTGAGTTGACAGGGAGGACCGGGGAGCTGTTTTTT. Translating gives CASSELTGRTGELFF. The chain couples TRBV10-2 to TRBJ2-2; D perhaps matches TRBD1 (7 bases). Germline V gene sequence: CDR1 WSHSY, CDR2 SAAADI. The CDR3 extends over 15 amino acids. V lost 1 base and J 5 bases, leaving 11 bases between the germline ends.